The 8 T cell receptor beta chains reported below all come from one sample, sequenced in a study of blood T cell repertoires in COVID-19. Libraries were prepared by immunoSEQ multiplex PCR; TCRdb keeps only in-frame clonotypes and omits some of them. The sample shows about 490,000 clones, 75% to 90% of them seen only once. Sequenced sample: peripheral blood. The receptors stem from a human donor in a cohort sampled during active COVID-19.

This clone appeared a single time. A read error may produce the germline difference seen at one junction end. The V and J genes are TRBV7-7 and TRBJ2-5; a possible D gene is TRBD2 (5 bases). The germline CDR1 and CDR2 sequences are SSHAT and FNYEAQ (reference sequence). The CDR3 covers 16 residues. CDR3 residues: CASSLAGAGAPGTQYF. The CDR3 bases are TGTGCTAGCAGCTTAGCTGGCGCGGGCGCTCCTGGGACCCAGTACTTC.

The chain has TRBV28 and TRBJ2-3; 8 positions agree with TRBD2. The CDR3 consists of 16 residues. CDR1 is MDHEN, CDR2 SYDVKM, per germline. The V gene end was trimmed by 4 bases and the J gene end by 3 bases; junction bases not matched to a gene: 9. This chain's CDR3 is CASSSLRLALTDTQYF. CDR3 bases: TGTGCCAGCAGTTCTCTCCGACTAGCGTTGACAGATACGCAGTATTTT.

The rearrangement uses TRBV28 and TRBJ1-4; D might be TRBD1 (5 bases). From germline, CDR1 is MDHEN and CDR2 SYDVKM. V lost 10 bases and J lost 7, with 22 bases in between. This CDR3 region has 15 residues. This chain's CDR3 is CATLGGRGGSEKLFF. CDR3 coding DNA: TGTGCCACTCTGGGGGGGAGGGGCGGAAGTGAAAAACTGTTTTTT. The full variable domain, its missing parts supplied by reference TRBV28 and TRBJ1-4, is DVKVTQSSRYLVKRTGEKVFLECVQDMDHENMFWYRQDPGLGLRLIYFSYDVKMKEKGDIPEGYSVSREKKERFSLILESASTNQTSMYLCATLGGRGGSEKLFFGSGTQLSVL.

This chain links TRBV28 with TRBJ2-7; 8 bases fit TRBD2. The CDR3 consists of 15 residues. With 6 bases clipped from V and 1 base from J, the junction kept 8 bases outside the gene matches. CDR1 and CDR2 (germline): MDHEN, SYDVKM. The CDR3 sequence is CASSTGGVVSYEQYF. CDR3 in DNA: TGTGCCAGCAGCACGGGAGGGGTCGTTTCCTACGAGCAGTACTTC.

This chain connects TRBV4-1 to TRBJ2-7; TRBD2 matches at 13 bases. CDR1 and CDR2 (germline): MGHRA, YSYEKL. V shed 6 bases, J shed 8 bases, and the junction held 13 bases outside the gene matches. There are 16 residues in the CDR3. CDR3 DNA sequence: TGCGCCAGCAGTCAAACTAGCGGGAGGGCCCTCATGAAGCAGTACTTC. Protein product: CASSQTSGRALMKQYF.

The chain recombines TRBV2 with TRBJ2-7, with 11 bases fitting TRBD2. V lost 2 bases to trimming and J lost 7 bases; unmatched junction nucleotides: 4. CDR3 size: 14 residues. CDR1 is SNHLY, CDR2 FYNNEI, per germline. The CDR3 DNA reads TGTGCCAGCAGTGAAATGGGACTAGCGGTTGAGCAGTACTTC. Protein: CASSEMGLAVEQYF.

The chain is built from TRBV30 and TRBJ2-7, with 9 bases fitting TRBD1. The germline V gene has CDR1 GTSNPN and CDR2 SVGIG (reference sequence). This CDR3 is 16 amino acids long. V was clipped by 2 bases and J by 2 bases; unmatched bases: 10. CDR3 sequence (DNA): TGTGCCTGGAGTACCGGACAGGGGCCGAGAACCTACGAGCAGTACTTC. As protein: CAWSTGQGPRTYEQYF.

V and J are TRBV19 and TRBJ2-3, with TRBD2 matching 14 bases. J lost 7 bases, V lost 6 bases, and 6 bases had no gene match. CDR3 length equals 15 residues. The germline V gene has CDR1 LNHDA and CDR2 SQIVND (reference sequence). The CDR3 region is CASSGTSGSTNTQYF. For the CDR3, the DNA is TGTGCCAGTAGCGGGACTAGCGGGAGCACTAATACGCAGTATTTT.